This T cell receptor beta chain was captured in a study of CD8+ T cells in alopecia areata. Whole-study context: Approximately 6-10-week-old female C3H/HeJ mice were grafted with skin from spontaneously alopecic roughly 6-12-month-old C3H/HeJ graft donors.

Sorting relied on CD4, CD8alpha, NKG2D, NKG2ACE and other markers applied to pooled cutaneous lymph node cells. A few counts support this clone. Gene names denote mouse genes. The read ends 4 residues before the CDR3 terminus; that terminus is restored from the germline J gene. Extraction of RNA preceded its reverse transcription into cDNA, which served as the sequencing template. Repertoires were generated with immunoSEQ multiplex PCR, while TCRdb's copy carries only in-frame clones and drops some. The sample was found to contain about 270,000 clones, and every one recurs. CDR1 and CDR2 (germline): MNHDT, YYDKIL. The ends were cut back, 3 bases at V and 5 bases at J, with 11 bases in the middle. The CDR3 is made up of 14 amino acids.

This TCR came from a C3H/HeJ mouse with alopecia areata. For this strain, the MHC haplotype corresponds to H2-k. The chain uses TRBV17 and TRBJ2-1; a weak D match, TRBD1 (6 bases). Sequenced: CD4+ T cells sorted from a lymph node. This chain's CDR3 is CASSSYRVDAEQFF. The CDR3 bases that were read are TGTGCTAGCAGTAGCTACAGGGTGGATGCT.